The rows below give T cell receptor beta chains drawn from one sample of a study of cytomegalovirus exposure and HLA in healthy donors. Here immunoSEQ multiplex PCR was the method, and the copy in TCRdb shows in-frame clones only, minus some. The sample consists of roughly 82,000 clones, around 76% of them appearing once. Sequencing used PBMCs. The receptor set was obtained from a woman aged 45-60 years in good health and CMV-seropositive. CDR3s include the opening cysteine and the closing phenylalanine or tryptophan. The order of the fields is V gene, J gene, D gene, clone size, CDR3 DNA, CDR3 protein. D genes are given only for firm matches. For some rows the clone size is stated as once, few or many, or as a class when expanded; others skip it.

TRBV21-1,TRBJ1-3,NA,NA,TGTGCCAGGAGCCGATACAGTTTTTCCTCTGGAAACACCATATATTTT,CARSRYSFSSGNTIYF
TRBV5-4,TRBJ1-5,NA,NA,TGTGCCAGCAGTACAGGAGATAGCAATCAGCCCCAGCATTTT,CASSTGDSNQPQHF
TRBV29-1,TRBJ2-1,NA,NA,TGCAGCGTTGTAGTGGCGGGTCCGGTCAATGAGCAGTTCTTC,CSVVVAGPVNEQFF
TRBV5-6,TRBJ1-1,NA,NA,TGTGCCAGCAGCCCTGCGGGAGGGGAGAACACTGAAGCTTTCTTT,CASSPAGGENTEAFF
TRBV10-3,TRBJ2-7,NA,NA,TGTGCCATCAGTCGGGACTCCTCGACCTACGAGCAGTACTTC,CAISRDSSTYEQYF
TRBV7-9,TRBJ2-1,NA,NA,TGTGCCAGCAGCTTAGACGGAGGGAGGACCAATATGAATGAGCAGTTCTTC,CASSLDGGRTNMNEQFF
TRBV11-2,TRBJ2-1,NA,NA,TGTGCCAGCAGCGCACGTATCACTAGCCAGGGTGAGCAGTTCTTC,CASSARITSQGEQFF
TRBV4-1,TRBJ2-7,NA,NA,TGCGCCAGCAGCCAAGATTTCGGCTACGAGCAGTACTTC,CASSQDFGYEQYF
TRBV4-2,TRBJ2-1,TRBD1,NA,TGTGCCAGCAGCCAAGGTCTGGGGACAGCATACAATGAGCAGTTCTTC,CASSQGLGTAYNEQFF
TRBV30,TRBJ1-3,NA,NA,TGTGCCTGGCAACTCAGGGACTTTCCTGGAAACACCATATATTTT,CAWQLRDFPGNTIYF
TRBV6-4,TRBJ1-1,NA,few,TGTGCCAGCAGTGACTCGGAGGAGACTGAAGCTTTCTTT,CASSDSEETEAFF
TRBV7-8,TRBJ2-7,NA,few,TGTGCCAGCAGCTACCGTCGGGGTTCCTACGAGCAGTACTTC,CASSYRRGSYEQYF
TRBV11-2,TRBJ2-7,NA,NA,TGTGCCAGCAGCTTATTCGCAGACTACGAGCAGTACTTC,CASSLFADYEQYF
TRBV5-4,TRBJ2-2,TRBD2,NA,TGTGCCAGCAGCTTTGGGGGGCTAGCGGGACCCGGGGAGCTGTTTTTT,CASSFGGLAGPGELFF
TRBV9,TRBJ2-3,TRBD2,NA,TGTGCCAGCAGCGTAGAAAGCGGGACGAACACAGATACGCAGTATTTT,CASSVESGTNTDTQYF
TRBV28,TRBJ2-7,NA,NA,TGTGCCAGCGGACAACTCGAGCAGTACTTC,CASGQLEQYF
TRBV11-2,TRBJ2-7,NA,NA,TGTGCCAGCAGCTTAACAGGGCCCTACGAGCAGTACTTC,CASSLTGPYEQYF
TRBV25-1,TRBJ2-1,TRBD2,once,TGTGCCAGCAGTGAATCCCAGCGGGAGAGGAATGAGCAGTTCTTC,CASSESQRERNEQFF
TRBV10-2,TRBJ2-3,NA,few,TGCGCCACCTCCTTGCTAGCGAGCGGAAATACGCAGTATTTT,CATSLLASGNTQYF
TRBV21-1,TRBJ1-5,NA,few,TGTGCCAGCAGCAATTACGGGGCAATACAGGGTCAGCCCCAGCATTTT,CASSNYGAIQGQPQHF
TRBV28,TRBJ1-1,NA,NA,TGTGCCAGCACTTCTTACTCTAACACTGAAGCTTTCTTT,CASTSYSNTEAFF
TRBV7-9,TRBJ1-2,NA,NA,TGTGCCAGCAGCCGGGACACCTATGGCTACACCTTC,CASSRDTYGYTF